What follows describes a single T cell receptor beta chain. A few counts support this clonotype. There is no known antigen for this receptor. At one end the junction does not follow the germline gene, possibly because of a read error. The source of the sample is a study (dated by TCRdb to about 2017). At the level of the whole study: Human CD8+ TCR repertoires recognizing immunodominant viral antigens were characterized by means of sequence and structural analyses. Here is what the overall study found, with its caveats: Reports indicated that CD8+ TCR repertoires specific to different immunodominant viral antigens were highly diverse and distinct from one another.

CDR1 and CDR2, per the germline V gene, are SGDLS and YYNGEE. The CDR3 has 15 amino acids, counting the end cysteine and phenylalanine. The DNA shown is the 45-base CDR3, in frame from base 1. TCRdb lists the instrument as Illumina HiSeq 2500. TCRdb took the public reads, trimmed them with fastp at Q25, ran MiXCR for clone calling and kept in-frame beta chains. A single entry per CDR3 protein holds the most common genes and DNA from its merged rows. The sample table records about 1,800 distinct CDR3 sequences; 25% to 35% of these occur just once. The top ten constitute around 6.1% of the sample. The clonotype originates from a female donor. Sequences were obtained from CD8+ T cells (not recorded whether cultured). The chain uses TRBV9 and TRBJ1-1; TRBD1 is possibly the D segment (5 matching bases). The CDR3 here reads CPSSDSGTLNTEAFF. The base sequence is TGTCCCAGCAGCGACTCCGGGACTTTGAATACTGAAGCTTTCTTT. With all but the CDR3 taken from the reference TRBV9 and TRBJ1-1 genes, the full variable domain is: DSGVTQTPKHLITATGQRVTLRCSPRSGDLSVYWYQQSLDQGLQFLIQYYNGEERAKGNILERFSAQQFPDLHSELNLSSLELGDSALYFCPSSDSGTLNTEAFFGQGTRLTVV.